At least ten counts were recorded for the clone carrying this T cell receptor beta chain. As yet, its antigen is unknown. Hyperthyroidism was newly diagnosed in patients aged 18 to 65 (duration under 2 months). In making diagnoses, clinical symptoms, serum thyroxine and TRAb, thyroid ultrasound and orbital computed tomography were all used. These data belong to a study of T cells in Graves' hyperthyroidism and ophthalmopathy. General observations from the study: Most thyroid clonotypes expanded above 0.001 appeared in blood too. A model using 13 V-J features told ophthalmopathy apart from stable hyperthyroidism.

Researchers took RNA transcripts and amplified the TCR beta CDR3 regions from them. First-round RT-PCR targeting the TCR CDR3 was performed with the HTBI primer set. MiXCR, applied by TCRdb to the multiplex PCR reads, yields one record per CDR3 protein. The sample lists 270,000 or so distinct CDR3 sequences; approximately 14% were seen once. This sequence originates from a woman in her forties or fifties with Graves' hyperthyroidism that later progressed to Graves' ophthalmopathy. The source material was blood.

Here the CDR3 reads CSVVTAGNTDTQYF. Written as DNA, the CDR3 is TGCAGCGTTGTTACAGCGGGAAACACAGATACGCAGTATTTT. The rearrangement joins TRBV29-1 to TRBJ2-3, with TRBD2 matching 7 bases. Germline V CDR1 and CDR2: SQVTM, ANQGSEA. Trimming at V came to 4 bases and at J to 2 bases, leaving 6 bases not matched to a gene. The CDR3 is 14 residues long.